The 8 T cell receptor beta chains reported below all come from one sample, sequenced in a study of blood T cell repertoires in COVID-19. Repertoires were generated with immunoSEQ multiplex PCR, while TCRdb's copy carries only in-frame clones and drops some. The data show around 260,000 clones, approximately 81% seen once. Sequenced sample: peripheral blood. These receptors all come from a man in his 60s with acute or convalescent COVID-19.

The CDR3 region is CASSKRGGWFSYNSPLHF. DNA for the CDR3: TGTGCCAGCAGCAAAAGGGGGGGCTGGTTCTCCTATAATTCACCCCTCCACTTT. The V call is TRBV3-1 (or the pseudogene TRBV3-2), the J call TRBJ1-6; D possibly corresponds to TRBD1 (6 bases). The V gene lost 5 bases and the J gene lost 0 bases, with 17 bases spanning the gap. Germline V gives CDR1 LGHDT, CDR2 YNNKEL (reference sequence). The CDR3 consists of 18 residues.

J is TRBJ2-7 and V is TRBV5-1; maybe TRBD2 (6 bases). This CDR3 has 14 amino acids. The germline V gene encodes CDR1 SGHRS and CDR2 YFSETQ. V was cut by 0 bases and J by 5 bases, with 12 bases left in between. CDR3 amino acids: CASSLAPGEDEQYF. The CDR3 nucleotides are TGCGCCAGCAGCTTGGCCCCGGGGGAAGACGAGCAGTACTTC.

The J gene is TRBJ1-1, the V gene TRBV9, with D uncertain. CDR1 SGDLS and CDR2 YYNGEE come from the germline V gene. The CDR3 is 14 amino acids. Between the trimmed V and J ends, which lost 3 bases and 7 bases, there was a span of 16 bases. Here the CDR3 DNA reads TGTGCCAGCAGCGGGGTTGGAGGGCGTGGTGAAGCTTTCTTT. Amino acids: CASSGVGGRGEAFF.

The chain is built from TRBV29-1 and TRBJ2-1; 13 bases line up with TRBD2. V lost 7 bases and J lost 3; bases outside the gene matches: 9. The CDR3 is made up of 16 amino acids. The germline V gene has CDR1 SQVTM and CDR2 ANQGSEA. Here the CDR3 reads CSGSTSGGPSYNEQFF. CDR3 DNA: TGCAGCGGTTCGACTAGCGGGGGGCCGAGCTACAATGAGCAGTTCTTC.

DNA of the CDR3: TGTGCCAGCTCCCCTCCGAGCGGGGGGAACGTCGGGACCCAGTACTTC. It encodes CASSPPSGGNVGTQYF. The chain uses TRBV18 and TRBJ2-5; 9 nucleotides match TRBD2. Germline V CDR1 and CDR2: KGHSH, LQKENI. With 6 bases clipped from V and 7 bases from J, the junction kept 15 bases outside the gene matches. The CDR3 is made up of 16 amino acids. Looking up the rest from reference TRBV18 and TRBJ2-5 gives the full variable domain: NAGVMQNPRHLVRRRGQEARLRCSPMKGHSHVYWYRQLPEEGLKFMVYLQKENIIDESGMPKERFSAEFPKEGPSILRIQQVVRGDSAAYFCASSPPSGGNVGTQYFGPGTRLLVL.

Comments on this clone: Within the sample, other DNA sequences also encode this same CDR3. The chain uses TRBV30 and TRBJ1-1, with D possibly being TRBD1 (6 bases). V was pared by 3 bases and J by 1 base, with 9 bases between. The germline CDR1 and CDR2 sequences are GTSNPN and SVGIG (reference sequence). The CDR3 extends over 13 amino acids. The CDR3 reads CAWRQGRNTEAFF. The CDR3 DNA is TGTGCCTGGAGACAGGGTAGGAACACTGAAGCTTTCTTT.

The V and J genes are TRBV28 and TRBJ2-5; 7 bases match TRBD1. CDR3 length equals 15 residues. CDR1 is MDHEN and CDR2 is SYDVKM in the germline V gene. J gave up 3 bases and V 4 bases, and 8 bases lay outside the gene matches. In nucleotides, the CDR3 is TGTGCCAGCAGTTCCCCTGGGACAGCTGAAGAGACCCAGTACTTC. Its translation is CASSSPGTAEETQYF. Full variable domain (remainder filled in from reference TRBV28 and TRBJ2-5): DVKVTQSSRYLVKRTGEKVFLECVQDMDHENMFWYRQDPGLGLRLIYFSYDVKMKEKGDIPEGYSVSREKKERFSLILESASTNQTSMYLCASSSPGTAEETQYFGPGTRLLVL.

As for this clone: The identical CDR3 is also encoded by other nucleotide sequences in the sample. V is TRBV18 and J is TRBJ2-7; D unresolved. From germline, CDR1 is KGHSH and CDR2 LQKENI. V gave up 3 bases and J gave up 0 bases, with 6 bases separating them. The CDR3 length is 13 residues. The CDR3 DNA is TGTGCCAGCTCACCTCCAGACTCCTACGAGCAGTACTTC. The encoded protein is CASSPPDSYEQYF.